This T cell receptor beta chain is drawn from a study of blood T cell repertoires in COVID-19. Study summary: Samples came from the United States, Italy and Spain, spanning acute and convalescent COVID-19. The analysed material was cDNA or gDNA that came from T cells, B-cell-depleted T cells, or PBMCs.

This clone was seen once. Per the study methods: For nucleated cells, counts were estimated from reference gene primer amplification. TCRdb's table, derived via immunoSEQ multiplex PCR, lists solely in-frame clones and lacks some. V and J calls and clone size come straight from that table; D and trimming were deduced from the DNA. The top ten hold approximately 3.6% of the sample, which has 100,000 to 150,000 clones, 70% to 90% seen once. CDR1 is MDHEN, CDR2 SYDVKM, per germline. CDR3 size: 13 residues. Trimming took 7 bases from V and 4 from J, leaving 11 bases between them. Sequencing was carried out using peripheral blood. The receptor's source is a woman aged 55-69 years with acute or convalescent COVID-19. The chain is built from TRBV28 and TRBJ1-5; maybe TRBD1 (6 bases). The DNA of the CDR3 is TGTGCCAGCACCGGGAGGGGGAATCAGCCCCAGCATTTT. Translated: CASTGRGNQPQHF. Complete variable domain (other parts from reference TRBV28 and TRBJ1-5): DVKVTQSSRYLVKRTGEKVFLECVQDMDHENMFWYRQDPGLGLRLIYFSYDVKMKEKGDIPEGYSVSREKKERFSLILESASTNQTSMYLCASTGRGNQPQHFGDGTRLSIL.